Shown below are 11 T cell receptor beta chains from a single sample sequenced in a study of monozygotic twins with inflammatory bowel disease. TCRdb derives one entry per CDR3 protein from the 5' RACE reads, leaving out DNA. The repertoire table contains roughly 140,000 distinct CDR3 sequences. The sequencing input was blood. The receptors were sampled from a human donor with ulcerative colitis or Crohn's disease, or a healthy co-twin of an affected twin (not recorded which).

The rearrangement links TRBV4-2 to TRBJ2-5; the D call from TCRdb, TRBD2, cannot be confirmed without DNA. Germline CDR1 and CDR2: LGHNA and YNFKEQ. The CDR3 is 18 residues long. The CDR3 region is CASSQETSDIGIGETQYF.

This chain joins TRBV24-1 and TRBJ2-7; TCRdb's D gene call, TRBD1, goes unchecked for lack of DNA. Germline V lookup: CDR1 KGHDR, CDR2 SFDVKD. The CDR3 loop spans 15 amino acids. The CDR3: CATSDSGYLPHEQYF.

This chain connects TRBV7-2 to TRBJ2-3; TCRdb lists TRBD1, though no DNA is available to test this call. CDR1 SGHTA and CDR2 FQGNSA come from the germline V gene. This CDR3 is built from 15 residues. The CDR3 protein is CASSSRGGREYTQYF.

V and J are TRBV7-9 and TRBJ1-3. The CDR3 loop spans 16 amino acids. Germline assignment: CDR1 SEHNR and CDR2 FQNEAQ (reference sequence). This chain's CDR3 is CASSLGGVSSGNTIYF.

This chain connects TRBV2 to TRBJ2-5. This CDR3 is 12 amino acids long. Germline CDR1 SNHLY, CDR2 FYNNEI. CDR3 amino acids: CASSEGVETQYF.

The V call is TRBV7-2, the J call TRBJ2-3. Germline-derived CDR1 and CDR2 are SGHTA and FQGNSA. The CDR3 is 15 amino acids. The CDR3 is CASTSGGPSTDTQYF.

The CDR3 here is CASSVHRDPLGETQYF. The rearrangement joins TRBV7-2 to TRBJ2-5; TCRdb returns TRBD1, unconfirmable since there is no DNA. Germline V gene data show CDR1 as SGHTA and CDR2 as FQGNSA. The CDR3 is 16 amino acids. The variable domain in full, completed from reference TRBV7-2 and TRBJ2-5, reads GAGVSQSPSNKVTEKGKDVELRCDPISGHTALYWYRQSLGQGLEFLIYFQGNSAPDKSGLPSDRFSAERTGGSVSTLTIQRTQQEDSAVYLCASSVHRDPLGETQYFGPGTRLLVL.

The chain is built from TRBV7-2 and TRBJ2-7; TCRdb returns TRBD1, unconfirmable since there is no DNA. CDR3 size: 16 residues. Germline CDR1 and CDR2: SGHTA and FQGNSA. CDR3 in amino acids: CASSLGYGRGGYEQYF. Full variable domain (missing parts from reference TRBV7-2 and TRBJ2-7): GAGVSQSPSNKVTEKGKDVELRCDPISGHTALYWYRQSLGQGLEFLIYFQGNSAPDKSGLPSDRFSAERTGGSVSTLTIQRTQQEDSAVYLCASSLGYGRGGYEQYFGPGTRLTVT.

The chain links TRBV3-1 to TRBJ2-3; the TRBD1 assignment by TCRdb is unverifiable without DNA. Germline loops: CDR1 LGHDT, CDR2 YNNKEL (reference sequence). This CDR3 region has 16 residues. The CDR3 reads CASSPSAGASTDTQYF.

By frequency, this clonotype is medium-sized. The chain has TRBV20-1 and TRBJ1-1; TCRdb calls TRBD1, which cannot be checked without DNA. CDR3 length: 15 residues. Germline V gene lookup returns CDR1 DFQATT and CDR2 SNEGSKA (reference sequence). This CDR3 is CSARVQGRGNTEAFF.

This chain joins TRBV7-6 and TRBJ1-6; TCRdb names TRBD1, which stays unverified in the absence of DNA. CDR1 and CDR2 from the germline V gene are SGHVS and FNYEAQ. The CDR3 is made up of 16 amino acids. The CDR3 here is CASSKQGGTYNSPLHF.